The source of this T cell receptor beta chain is a study of a mutant IDH1 vaccine in newly diagnosed glioma. Sequencing used immunoSEQ multiplex PCR; TCRdb keeps in-frame clones, though not all of them. The sample carries 110,000 or so clones, roughly 88% recorded once. Documented time point: week 11, during vaccination. Vaccine doses each comprised 300 ug of mutant IDH1 20-mer peptide, with topical imiquimod. In the case of this clone: The antigen remains undetermined.

Trimming pared 5 bases from V and 5 bases from J, leaving 18 bases between. Germline CDR1 SEHNR, CDR2 FQNEAQ (reference sequence). This CDR3 contains 15 residues. The chain joins TRBV7-9 to TRBJ1-1, with D perhaps TRBD1 (5 bases). The sequence came from a woman aged 45-65 years with glioma. Sequences were derived from PBMCs, sampled from a glioma patient whose treatment included an IDH1 peptide vaccine. In nucleotides, the CDR3 is TGTGCCAGCAGCCTGGGTGGCGCGGGGGGGACTGAAGCTTTCTTT. Translated: CASSLGGAGGTEAFF.